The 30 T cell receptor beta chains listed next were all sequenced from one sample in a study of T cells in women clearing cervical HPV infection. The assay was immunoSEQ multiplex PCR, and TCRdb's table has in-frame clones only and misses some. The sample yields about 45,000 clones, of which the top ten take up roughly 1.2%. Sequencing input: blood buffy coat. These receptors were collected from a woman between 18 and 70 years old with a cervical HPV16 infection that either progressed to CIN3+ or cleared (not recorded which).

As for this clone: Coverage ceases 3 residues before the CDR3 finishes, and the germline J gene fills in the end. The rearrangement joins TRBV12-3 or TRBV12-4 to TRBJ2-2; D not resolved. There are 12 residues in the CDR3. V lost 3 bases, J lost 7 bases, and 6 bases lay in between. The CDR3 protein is CASSFSGGELFF. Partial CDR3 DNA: TGTGCCAGCAGTTTCTCCGGCGGGGAG.

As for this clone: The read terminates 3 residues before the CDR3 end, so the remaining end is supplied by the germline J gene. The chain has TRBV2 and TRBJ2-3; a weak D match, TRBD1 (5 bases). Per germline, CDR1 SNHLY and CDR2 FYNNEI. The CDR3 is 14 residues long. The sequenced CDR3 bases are TGTGCCAGCAGTGATCTGACAGCTCAAGAGACG. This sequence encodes CASSDLTAQET. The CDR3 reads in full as CASSDLTAQETQYF.

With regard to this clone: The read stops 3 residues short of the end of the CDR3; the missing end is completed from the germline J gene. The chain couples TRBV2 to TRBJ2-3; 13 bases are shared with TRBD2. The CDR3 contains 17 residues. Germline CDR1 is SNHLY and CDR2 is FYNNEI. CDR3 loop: CASSSPAGLAGEETQYF. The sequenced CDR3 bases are TGTGCCAGCAGTTCGCCCGCTGGACTAGCGGGGGAAGAGACG.

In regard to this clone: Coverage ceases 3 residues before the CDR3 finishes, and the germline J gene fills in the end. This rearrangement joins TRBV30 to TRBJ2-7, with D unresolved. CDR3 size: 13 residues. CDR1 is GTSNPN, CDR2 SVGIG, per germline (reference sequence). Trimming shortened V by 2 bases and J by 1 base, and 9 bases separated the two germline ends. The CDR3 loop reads CAWSPGVSYEQYF. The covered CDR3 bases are TGTGCCTGGAGTCCAGGAGTATCCTACGAG.

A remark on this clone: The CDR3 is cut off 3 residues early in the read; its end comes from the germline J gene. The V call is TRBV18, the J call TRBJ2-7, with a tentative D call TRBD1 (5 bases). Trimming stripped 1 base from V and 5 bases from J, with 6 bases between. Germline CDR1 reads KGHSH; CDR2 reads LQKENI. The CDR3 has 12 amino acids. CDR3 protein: CASSPLGDEQYF. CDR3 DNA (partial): TGTGCCAGCTCACCACTAGGGGACGAG.

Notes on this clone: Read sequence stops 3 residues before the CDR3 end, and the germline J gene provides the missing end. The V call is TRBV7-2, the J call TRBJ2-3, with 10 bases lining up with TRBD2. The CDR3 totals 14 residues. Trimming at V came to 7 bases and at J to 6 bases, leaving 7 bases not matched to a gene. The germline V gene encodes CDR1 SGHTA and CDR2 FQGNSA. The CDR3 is CASKSGRAIDTQYF. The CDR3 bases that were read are TGTGCCAGCAAAAGCGGGAGGGCCATCGATACG.

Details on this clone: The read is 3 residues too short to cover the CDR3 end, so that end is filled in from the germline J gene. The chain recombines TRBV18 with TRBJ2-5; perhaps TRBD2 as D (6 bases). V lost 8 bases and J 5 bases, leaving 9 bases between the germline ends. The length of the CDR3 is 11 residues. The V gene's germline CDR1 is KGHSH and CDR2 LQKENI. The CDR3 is CASRSGETQYF. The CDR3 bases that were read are TGTGCCAGCCGAAGCGGGGAGACC.

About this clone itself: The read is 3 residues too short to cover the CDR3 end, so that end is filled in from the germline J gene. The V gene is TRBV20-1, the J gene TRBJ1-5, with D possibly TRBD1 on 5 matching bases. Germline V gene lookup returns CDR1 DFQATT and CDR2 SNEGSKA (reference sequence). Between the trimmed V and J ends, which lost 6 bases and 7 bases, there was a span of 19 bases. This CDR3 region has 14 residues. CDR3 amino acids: CSARSGAGSQPQHF. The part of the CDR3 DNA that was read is TGCAGTGCCAGGAGCGGGGCGGGCAGCCAGCCC.

CDR3 in amino acids: CATRVPAYEQYF. The covered CDR3 bases are TGTGCCACCCGGGTCCCTGCCTACGAG. The V and J genes are TRBV6-2 or TRBV6-3 and TRBJ2-7; D is unresolved. Read coverage stops 3 residues before the CDR3 terminus; the germline J gene supplies the remainder. CDR3 length equals 12 residues. The V gene lost 10 bases and the J gene lost 2 bases, with 12 bases spanning the gap. CDR1 and CDR2 from the germline V gene are MNHEY and SVGEGT.

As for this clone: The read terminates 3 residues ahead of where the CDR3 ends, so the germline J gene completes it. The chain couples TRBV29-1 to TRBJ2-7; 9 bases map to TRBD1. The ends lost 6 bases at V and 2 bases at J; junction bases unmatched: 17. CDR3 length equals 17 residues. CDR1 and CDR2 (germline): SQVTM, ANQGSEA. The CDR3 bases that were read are TGCAGCGTGGTGGGTACGAGGACAGGGGCCCTAACCTACGAG. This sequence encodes CSVVGTRTGALTYE. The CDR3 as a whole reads CSVVGTRTGALTYEQYF.

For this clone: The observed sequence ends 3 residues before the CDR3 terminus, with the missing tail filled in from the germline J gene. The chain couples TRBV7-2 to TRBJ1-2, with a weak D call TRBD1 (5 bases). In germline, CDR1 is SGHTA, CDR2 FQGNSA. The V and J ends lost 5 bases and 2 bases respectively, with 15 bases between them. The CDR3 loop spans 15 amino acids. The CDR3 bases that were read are TGTGCCAGCAGCCTGGGGCAGGGTGCCAACTATGGC. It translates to CASSLGQGANYG. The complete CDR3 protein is CASSLGQGANYGYTF.

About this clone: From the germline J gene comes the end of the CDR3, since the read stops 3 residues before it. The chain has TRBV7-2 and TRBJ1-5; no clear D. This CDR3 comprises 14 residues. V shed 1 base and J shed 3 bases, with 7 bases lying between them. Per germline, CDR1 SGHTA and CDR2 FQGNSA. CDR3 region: CASSLVLLNQPQHF. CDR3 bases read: TGTGCCAGCAGCTTAGTACTGCTCAATCAGCCC.

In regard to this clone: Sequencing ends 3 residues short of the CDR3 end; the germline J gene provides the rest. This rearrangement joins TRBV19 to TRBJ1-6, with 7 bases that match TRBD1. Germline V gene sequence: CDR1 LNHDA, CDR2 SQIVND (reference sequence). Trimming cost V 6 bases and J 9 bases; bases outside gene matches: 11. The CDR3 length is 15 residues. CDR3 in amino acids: CASRETGSMGSPLHF. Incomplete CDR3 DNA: TGTGCCAGTAGAGAGACAGGGAGCATGGGTTCACCC.

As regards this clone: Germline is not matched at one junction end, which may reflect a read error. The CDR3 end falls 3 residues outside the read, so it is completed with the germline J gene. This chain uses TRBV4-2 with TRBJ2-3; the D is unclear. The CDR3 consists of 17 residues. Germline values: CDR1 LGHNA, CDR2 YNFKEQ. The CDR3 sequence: CASSQDAASARRDTQYF. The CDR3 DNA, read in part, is TGCGCCAGCAGCCAAGATGCCGCTAGTGCGAGGAGAGATACG.

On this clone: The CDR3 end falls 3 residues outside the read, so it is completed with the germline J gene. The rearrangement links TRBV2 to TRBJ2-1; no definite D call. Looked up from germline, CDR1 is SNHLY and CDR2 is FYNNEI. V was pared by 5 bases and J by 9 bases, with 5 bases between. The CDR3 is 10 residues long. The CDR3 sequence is CASSFSEQFF. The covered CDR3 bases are TGTGCCAGCAGTTTCTCTGAG.

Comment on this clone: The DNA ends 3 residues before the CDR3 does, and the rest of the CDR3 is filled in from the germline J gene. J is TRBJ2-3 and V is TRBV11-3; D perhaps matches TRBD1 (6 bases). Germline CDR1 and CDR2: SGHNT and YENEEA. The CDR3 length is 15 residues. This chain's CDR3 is CASSLTGPPGETQYF. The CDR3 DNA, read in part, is TGTGCCAGCAGCTTAACAGGGCCCCCTGGAGAGACG.

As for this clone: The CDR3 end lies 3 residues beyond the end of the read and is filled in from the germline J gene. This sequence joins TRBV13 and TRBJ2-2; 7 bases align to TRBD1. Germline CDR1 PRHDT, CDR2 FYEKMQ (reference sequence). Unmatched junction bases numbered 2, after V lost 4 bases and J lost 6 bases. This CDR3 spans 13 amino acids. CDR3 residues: CASSSGTAGELFF. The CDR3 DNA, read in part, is TGTGCCAGCAGCTCAGGGACAGCCGGGGAG.

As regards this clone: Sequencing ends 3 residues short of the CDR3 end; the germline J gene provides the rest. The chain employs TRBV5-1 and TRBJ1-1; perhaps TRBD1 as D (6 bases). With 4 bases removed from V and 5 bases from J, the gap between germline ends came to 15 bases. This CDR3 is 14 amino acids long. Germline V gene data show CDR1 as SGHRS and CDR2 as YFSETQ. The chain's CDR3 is CASSSPQGRTEAFF. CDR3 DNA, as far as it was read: TGCGCCAGCAGCAGCCCACAGGGTCGAACTGAA.

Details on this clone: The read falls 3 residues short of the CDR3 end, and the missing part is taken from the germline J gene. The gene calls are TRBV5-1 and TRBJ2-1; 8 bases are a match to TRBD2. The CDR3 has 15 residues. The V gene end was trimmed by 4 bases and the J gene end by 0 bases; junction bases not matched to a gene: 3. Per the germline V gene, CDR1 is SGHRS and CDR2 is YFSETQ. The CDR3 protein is CASSAGTSSYNEQFF. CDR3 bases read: TGCGCCAGCAGCGCAGGGACTAGCTCCTACAATGAG.

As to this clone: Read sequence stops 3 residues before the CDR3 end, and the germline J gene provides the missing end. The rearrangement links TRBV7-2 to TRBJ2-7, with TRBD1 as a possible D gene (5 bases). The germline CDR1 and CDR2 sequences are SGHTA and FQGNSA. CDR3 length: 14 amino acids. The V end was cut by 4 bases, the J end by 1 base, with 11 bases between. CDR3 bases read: TGTGCCAGCAGCTCCGCAGGGTTTTCCTACGAG. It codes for CASSSAGFSYE. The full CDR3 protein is CASSSAGFSYEQYF.

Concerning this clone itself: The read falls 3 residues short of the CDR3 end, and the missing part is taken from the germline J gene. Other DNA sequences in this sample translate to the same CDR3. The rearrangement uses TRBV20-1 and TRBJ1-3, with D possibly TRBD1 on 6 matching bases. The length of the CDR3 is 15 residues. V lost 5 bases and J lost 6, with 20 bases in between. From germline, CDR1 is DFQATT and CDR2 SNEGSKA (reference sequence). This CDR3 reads CSAYTYRDRANTIYF. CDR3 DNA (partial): TGCAGTGCTTATACGTACAGGGATCGTGCAAACACC.

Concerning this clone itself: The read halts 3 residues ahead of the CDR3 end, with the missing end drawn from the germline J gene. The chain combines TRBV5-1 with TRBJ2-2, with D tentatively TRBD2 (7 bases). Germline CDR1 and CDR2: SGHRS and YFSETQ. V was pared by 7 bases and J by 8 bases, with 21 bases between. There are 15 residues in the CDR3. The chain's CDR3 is CASYAPGRGPGELFF. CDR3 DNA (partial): TGCGCCAGCTATGCCCCGGGGCGGGGGCCTGGGGAG.

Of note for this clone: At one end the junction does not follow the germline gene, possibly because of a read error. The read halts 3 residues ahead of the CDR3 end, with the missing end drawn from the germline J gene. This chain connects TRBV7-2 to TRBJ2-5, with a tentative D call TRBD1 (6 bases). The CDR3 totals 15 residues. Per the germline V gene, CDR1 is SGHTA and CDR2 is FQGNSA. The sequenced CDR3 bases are TGTGCCAGCAGCCCGCGGCGGACAGTTCAAGGGACC. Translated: CASSPRRTVQGT. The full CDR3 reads CASSPRRTVQGTQYF. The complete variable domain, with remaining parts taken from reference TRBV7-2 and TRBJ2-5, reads GAGVSQSPSNKVTEKGKDVELRCDPISGHTALYWYRQSLGQGLEFLIYFQGNSAPDKSGLPSDRFSAERTGGSVSTLTIQRTQQEDSAVYLCASSPRRTVQGTQYFGPGTRLLVL.

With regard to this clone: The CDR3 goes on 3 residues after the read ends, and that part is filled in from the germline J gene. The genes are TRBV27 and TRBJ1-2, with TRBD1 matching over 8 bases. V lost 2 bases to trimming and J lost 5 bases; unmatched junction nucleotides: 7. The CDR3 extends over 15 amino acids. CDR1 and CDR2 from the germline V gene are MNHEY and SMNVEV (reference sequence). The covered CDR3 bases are TGTGCCAGCAGTTTAGTTGGGACAGGCAAGTATGGC. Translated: CASSLVGTGKYG. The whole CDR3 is CASSLVGTGKYGYTF.

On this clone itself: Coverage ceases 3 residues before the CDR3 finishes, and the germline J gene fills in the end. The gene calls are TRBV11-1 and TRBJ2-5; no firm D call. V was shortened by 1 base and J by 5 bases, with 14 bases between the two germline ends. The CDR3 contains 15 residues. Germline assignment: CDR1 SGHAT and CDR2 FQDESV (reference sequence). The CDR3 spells CASSLGRARLETQYF. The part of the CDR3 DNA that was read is TGTGCCAGCAGCTTAGGGAGAGCTAGGCTGGAGACC.

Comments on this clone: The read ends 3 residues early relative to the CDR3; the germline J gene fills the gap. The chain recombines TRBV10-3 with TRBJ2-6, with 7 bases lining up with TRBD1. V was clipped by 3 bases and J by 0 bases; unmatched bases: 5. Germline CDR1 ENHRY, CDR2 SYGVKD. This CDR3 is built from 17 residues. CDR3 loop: CAISDDRDPSGANVLTF. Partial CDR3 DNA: TGTGCCATCAGTGACGACAGGGACCCCTCTGGGGCCAACGTC.

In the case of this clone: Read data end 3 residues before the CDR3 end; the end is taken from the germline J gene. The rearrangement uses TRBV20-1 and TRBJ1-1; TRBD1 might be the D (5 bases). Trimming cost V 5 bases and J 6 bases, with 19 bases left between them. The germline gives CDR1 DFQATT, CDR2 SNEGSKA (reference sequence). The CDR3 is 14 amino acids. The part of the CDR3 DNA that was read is TGCAGTGCTCTAAGAACAGGCCTTGGGGCTGAA. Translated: CSALRTGLGAE. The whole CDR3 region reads CSALRTGLGAEAFF.

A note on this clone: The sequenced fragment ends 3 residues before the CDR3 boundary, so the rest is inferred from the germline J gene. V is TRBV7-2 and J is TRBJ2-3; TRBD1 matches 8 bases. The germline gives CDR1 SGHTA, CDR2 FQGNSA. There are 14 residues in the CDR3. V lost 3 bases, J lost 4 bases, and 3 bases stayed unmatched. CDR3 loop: CASSLDRASDTQYF. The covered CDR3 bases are TGTGCCAGCAGCTTGGACAGGGCCTCAGATACG. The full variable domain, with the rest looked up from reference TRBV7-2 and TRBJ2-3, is GAGVSQSPSNKVTEKGKDVELRCDPISGHTALYWYRQSLGQGLEFLIYFQGNSAPDKSGLPSDRFSAERTGGSVSTLTIQRTQQEDSAVYLCASSLDRASDTQYFGPGTRLTVL.

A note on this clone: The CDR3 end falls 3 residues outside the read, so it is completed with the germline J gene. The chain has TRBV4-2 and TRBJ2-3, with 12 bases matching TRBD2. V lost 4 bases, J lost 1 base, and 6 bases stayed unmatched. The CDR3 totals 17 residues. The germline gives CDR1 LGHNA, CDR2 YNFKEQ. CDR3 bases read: TGTGCCAGCAGCCCCCGGACTAGCGGGGATGGCACAGATACG. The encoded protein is CASSPRTSGDGTDT. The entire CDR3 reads CASSPRTSGDGTDTQYF.

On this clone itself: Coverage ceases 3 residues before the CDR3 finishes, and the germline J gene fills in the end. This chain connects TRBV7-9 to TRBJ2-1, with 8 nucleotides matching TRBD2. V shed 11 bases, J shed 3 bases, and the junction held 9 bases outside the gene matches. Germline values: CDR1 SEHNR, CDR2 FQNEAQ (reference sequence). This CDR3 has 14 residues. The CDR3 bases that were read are TGTGCCCTTACCGGGCTAGCGGGCTACAATGAG. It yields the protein CALTGLAGYNE. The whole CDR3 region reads CALTGLAGYNEQFF.